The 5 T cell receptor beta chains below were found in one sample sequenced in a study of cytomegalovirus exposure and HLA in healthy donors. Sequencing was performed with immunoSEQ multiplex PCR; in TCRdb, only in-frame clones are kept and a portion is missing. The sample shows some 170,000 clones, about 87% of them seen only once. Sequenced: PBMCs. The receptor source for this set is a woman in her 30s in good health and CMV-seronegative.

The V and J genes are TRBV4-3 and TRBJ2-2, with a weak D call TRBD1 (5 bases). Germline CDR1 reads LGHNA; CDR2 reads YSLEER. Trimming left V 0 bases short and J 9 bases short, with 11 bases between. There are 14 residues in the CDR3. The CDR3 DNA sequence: TGCGCCAGCAGCCAAGATTCAGGGATTAGGGAGCTGTTTTTT. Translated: CASSQDSGIRELFF.

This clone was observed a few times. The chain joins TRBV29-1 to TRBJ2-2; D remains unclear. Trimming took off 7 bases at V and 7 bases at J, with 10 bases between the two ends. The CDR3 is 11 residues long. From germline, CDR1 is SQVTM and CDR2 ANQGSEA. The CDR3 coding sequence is TGCAGCGCGGATCAGGTCGGGGAGCTGTTTTTT. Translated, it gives CSADQVGELFF.

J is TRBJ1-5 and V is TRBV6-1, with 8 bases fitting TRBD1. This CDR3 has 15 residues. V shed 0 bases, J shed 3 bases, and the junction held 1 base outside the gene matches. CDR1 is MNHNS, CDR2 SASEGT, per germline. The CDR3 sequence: CASSEATGVNQPQHF. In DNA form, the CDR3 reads TGTGCCAGCAGTGAAGCGACAGGGGTCAATCAGCCCCAGCATTTT.

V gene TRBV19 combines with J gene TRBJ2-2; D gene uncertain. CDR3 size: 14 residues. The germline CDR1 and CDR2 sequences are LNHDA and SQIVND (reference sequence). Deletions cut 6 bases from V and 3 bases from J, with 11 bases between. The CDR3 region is CASRPPGYTGELFF. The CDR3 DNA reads TGTGCCAGTAGACCACCGGGTTACACCGGGGAGCTGTTTTTT.

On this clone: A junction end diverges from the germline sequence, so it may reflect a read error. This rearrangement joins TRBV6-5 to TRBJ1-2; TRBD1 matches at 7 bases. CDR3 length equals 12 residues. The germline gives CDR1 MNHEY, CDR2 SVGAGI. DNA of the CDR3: TGTGTCAGCGGGGACAGTAACTATGGCTACACCTTC. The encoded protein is CVSGDSNYGYTF.